Below, one TCR beta chain is given with its context. Germline V gene sequence: CDR1 SGHDN, CDR2 FVKESK. V lost 4 bases to trimming and J lost 6 bases, with 9 bases between them. The CDR3 is 13 residues long. This sample stems from a study of blood T cell repertoires in COVID-19. Study-level background: There were acute and convalescent COVID-19 samples, and they came from the United States, Italy and Spain.

Libraries were prepared by immunoSEQ multiplex PCR; TCRdb keeps only in-frame clonotypes and omits some of them. The sample shows some 220,000 clones, under 90% of them seen only once. This TCR was sampled from an elderly woman with active or convalescent COVID-19. This chain joins TRBV14 and TRBJ2-2, with D possibly TRBD2 on 6 matching bases. Specimen: peripheral blood. CDR3 region: CASSRLVSGELFF. The CDR3, as DNA: TGTGCCAGCAGCCGACTAGTATCCGGGGAGCTGTTTTTT.